The T cell receptor beta chain described here comes from a study of T-cell reconstitution after alpha-beta-depleted transplantation in children. Study-level points and caveats: Several hundred graft clones that had expanded were reportedly the source of alpha-beta T cells about two months after transplant.

This clonotype was counted at least ten times. What it binds is unknown. The CDR3 sequence is 13 residues long. Unmatched junction bases numbered 8, after V lost 11 bases and J lost 2 bases. Germline V CDR1 and CDR2: LNHDA, SQIVND (reference sequence). Preparation of the TCRbeta library was carried out with unique molecular identifiers. TCRdb itself ran the PCR reads through MiXCR, one entry per CDR3 protein. Here the sample spans some 200,000 distinct CDR3 sequences, roughly 6.3% being singletons. The V and J genes are TRBV19 and TRBJ2-7; TRBD1 matches at 8 bases. Sequences were derived from PBMCs, sampled before TCRalphabeta/CD19-depleted stem cell transplant. The receptor was derived from a girl under three years old with combined immunodeficiency, due to receive a stem cell transplant. The CDR3 DNA reads as TGTGCCGCTGGCAGGGGGCTCGCCTACGAGCAGTACTTC. Residues: CAAGRGLAYEQYF.